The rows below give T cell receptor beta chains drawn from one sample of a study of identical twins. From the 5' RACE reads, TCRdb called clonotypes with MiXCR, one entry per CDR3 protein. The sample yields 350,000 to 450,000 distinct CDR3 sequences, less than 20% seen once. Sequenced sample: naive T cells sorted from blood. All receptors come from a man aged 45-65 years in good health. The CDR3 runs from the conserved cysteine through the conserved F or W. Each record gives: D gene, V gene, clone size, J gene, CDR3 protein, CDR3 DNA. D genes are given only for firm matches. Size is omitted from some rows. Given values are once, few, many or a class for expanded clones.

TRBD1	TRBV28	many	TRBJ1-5	CASSLRVGQGANQPQHF	TGTGCCAGCAGTTTACGTGTAGGACAGGGGGCAAATCAGCCCCAGCATTTT
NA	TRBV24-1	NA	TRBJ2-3	CAPSDYTHTDTQYF	TGTGCCCCCAGTGATTACACCCACACAGATACGCAGTATTTT
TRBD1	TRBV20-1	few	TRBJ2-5	CSARDGNRGRETQYF	TGCAGTGCTAGAGATGGTAACAGGGGCAGAGAGACCCAGTACTTC
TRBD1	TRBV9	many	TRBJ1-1	CASSAPTGLGTAGDTEAFF	TGTGCCAGCAGCGCGCCGACAGGGCTGGGGACTGCGGGGGACACTGAAGCTTTCTTT
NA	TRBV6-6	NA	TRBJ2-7	CASSTTYYEQYF	TGTGCCAGCAGTACTACTTACTACGAGCAGTACTTC
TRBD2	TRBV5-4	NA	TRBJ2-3	CASSKAGSTDTQYF	TGTGCCAGCAGCAAAGCGGGGAGCACAGATACGCAGTATTTT
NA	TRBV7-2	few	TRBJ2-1	CASSVLQGSYNEQFF	TGTGCCAGCAGCGTCCTACAGGGCTCCTACAATGAGCAGTTCTTC
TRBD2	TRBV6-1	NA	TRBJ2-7	CASSLTSGSYSYEQYF	TGTGCCAGCAGTCTGACTAGCGGGAGTTACTCCTACGAGCAGTACTTC
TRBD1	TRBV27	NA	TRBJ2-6	CASSLYGTGALSANVLTF	TGTGCCAGCAGTTTATATGGGACAGGAGCTCTCTCGGCCAACGTCCTGACTTTC
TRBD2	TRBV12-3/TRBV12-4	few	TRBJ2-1	CASSIPSKRGYNEQFF	TGTGCCAGCAGTATCCCGTCGAAGCGGGGATACAATGAGCAGTTCTTC
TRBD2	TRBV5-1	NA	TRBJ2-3	CASSPQRGALDTQYF	TGCGCCAGCAGCCCGCAGCGGGGGGCGTTAGATACGCAGTATTTT
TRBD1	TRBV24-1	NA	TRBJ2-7	CATSDSSDRGSYEQYF	TGTGCCACCAGTGATTCCTCGGACAGGGGGTCCTACGAGCAGTACTTC
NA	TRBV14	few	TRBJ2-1	CASSQRRSSYNEQFF	TGTGCCAGCAGCCAAAGGCGGAGCTCCTACAATGAGCAGTTCTTC
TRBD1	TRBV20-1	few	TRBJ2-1	CSASGQAGGSYNEQFF	TGCAGTGCTAGTGGACAGGCAGGGGGATCCTACAATGAGCAGTTCTTC
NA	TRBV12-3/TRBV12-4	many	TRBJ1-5	CASSLTQNNQPQHF	TGTGCCAGCAGTTTAACACAGAACAATCAGCCCCAGCATTTT
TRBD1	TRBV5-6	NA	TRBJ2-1	CASSRDRRGRSSYNEQFF	TGTGCCAGCAGCAGGGACAGGAGGGGCCGTAGCTCCTACAATGAGCAGTTCTTC
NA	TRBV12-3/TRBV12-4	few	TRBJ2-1	CASSYQGGSSYNEQFF	TGTGCCAGCAGTTACCAGGGGGGGAGCTCCTACAATGAGCAGTTCTTC
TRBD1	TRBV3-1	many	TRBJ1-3	CASSQSGTVSSGNTIYF	TGTGCCAGCAGCCAGTCCGGGACAGTAAGCTCTGGAAACACCATATATTTT
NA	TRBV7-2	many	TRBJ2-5	CASSLWLQETQYF	TGTGCCAGCAGCTTATGGCTCCAAGAGACCCAGTACTTC
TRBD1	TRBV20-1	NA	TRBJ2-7	CSASGDRGVYEQYF	TGCAGTGCTAGTGGGGACAGGGGGGTCTACGAGCAGTACTTC
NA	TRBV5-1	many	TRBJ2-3	CASSPQGSYTDTQYF	TGCGCCAGCAGTCCACAAGGCAGCTACACAGATACGCAGTATTTT
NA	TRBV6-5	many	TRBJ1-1	CASSYSDGRTEAFF	TGTGCCAGCAGTTACTCGGACGGTCGGACTGAAGCTTTCTTT
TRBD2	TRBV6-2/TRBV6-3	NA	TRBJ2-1	CASKKAGAYNEQFF	TGTGCCAGCAAGAAGGCGGGAGCGTACAATGAGCAGTTCTTC
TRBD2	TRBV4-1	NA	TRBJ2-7	CASSQVGALAGSYEQYF	TGCGCCAGCAGCCAAGTTGGTGCACTAGCGGGCTCCTACGAGCAGTACTTC
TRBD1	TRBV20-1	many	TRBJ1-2	CSAEQGAQGYTF	TGCAGTGCTGAACAGGGGGCGCAGGGCTACACCTTC
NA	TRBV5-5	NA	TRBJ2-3	CASSLVGVRTDTQYF	TGTGCCAGCAGCTTGGTAGGGGTTCGCACAGATACGCAGTATTTT
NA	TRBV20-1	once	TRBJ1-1	CSARDPTTEAFF	TGCAGTGCTAGAGATCCCACCACTGAAGCTTTCTTT
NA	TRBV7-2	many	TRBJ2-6	CASSLVGTGSGANVLTF	TGTGCCAGCAGCTTAGTTGGCACCGGGTCTGGGGCCAACGTCCTGACTTTC
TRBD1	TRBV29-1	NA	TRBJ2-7	CSVAYRQGAYEQYF	TGCAGCGTTGCGTATAGACAGGGGGCCTACGAGCAGTACTTC
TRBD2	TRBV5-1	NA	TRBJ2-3	CASSSTPGLAGGDTQYF	TGCGCCAGCAGCTCGACTCCGGGACTAGCGGGAGGTGATACGCAGTATTTT
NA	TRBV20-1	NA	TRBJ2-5	CSALRTGQETQYF	TGCAGTGCCCTGCGGACTGGGCAAGAGACCCAGTACTTC
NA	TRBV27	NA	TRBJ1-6	CASSRFYNSPLHF	TGTGCCAGCAGTCGCTTTTATAATTCACCCCTCCACTTT
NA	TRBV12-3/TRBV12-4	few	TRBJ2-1	CASSFQRTGSTQFF	TGTGCCAGCAGTTTTCAAAGGACGGGGTCGACCCAGTTCTTC
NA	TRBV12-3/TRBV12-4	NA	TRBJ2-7	CASSPYASNSYEQYF	TGTGCCAGCAGCCCCTACGCTTCCAACTCCTACGAGCAGTACTTC
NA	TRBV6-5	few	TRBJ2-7	CASSYGPYEQYF	TGTGCCAGCAGTTACGGCCCCTACGAGCAGTACTTC
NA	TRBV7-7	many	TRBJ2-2	CASSSQGTGELFF	TGTGCTAGCAGCTCACAGGGTACTGGGGAGCTGTTTTTT
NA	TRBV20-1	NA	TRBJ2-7	CSVKSQGRETYEQYF	TGCAGTGTCAAATCACAGGGACGCGAGACCTACGAGCAGTACTTC
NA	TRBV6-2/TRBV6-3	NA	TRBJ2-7	CASTPRWGRGTYEQYF	TGTGCCAGCACTCCCCGGTGGGGCAGGGGAACCTACGAGCAGTACTTC
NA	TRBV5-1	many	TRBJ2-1	CASSQDREGNEQFF	TGCGCCAGCAGCCAGGACAGGGAGGGCAATGAGCAGTTCTTC
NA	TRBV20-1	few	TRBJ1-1	CSARTGRYTEAFF	TGCAGTGCTAGAACAGGGCGATACACTGAAGCTTTCTTT
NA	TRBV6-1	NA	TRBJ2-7	CASSRNPGLGPYEQYF	TGTGCCAGCAGCCGAAATCCGGGACTGGGGCCCTACGAGCAGTACTTC
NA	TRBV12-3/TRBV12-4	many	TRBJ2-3	CASSFGGGGTSTDTQYF	TGTGCCAGCAGTTTTGGCGGTGGTGGAACTAGCACAGATACGCAGTATTTT
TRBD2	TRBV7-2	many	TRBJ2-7	CASSLITSGGYEQYF	TGTGCCAGCTCCCTGATCACTAGCGGGGGTTACGAGCAGTACTTC
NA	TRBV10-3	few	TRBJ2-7	CAIRGGASVWYEQYF	TGTGCCATCAGGGGGGGGGCCAGCGTTTGGTACGAGCAGTACTTC
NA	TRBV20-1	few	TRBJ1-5	CSAKTTDQPQHF	TGCAGTGCTAAGACGACAGATCAGCCCCAGCATTTT